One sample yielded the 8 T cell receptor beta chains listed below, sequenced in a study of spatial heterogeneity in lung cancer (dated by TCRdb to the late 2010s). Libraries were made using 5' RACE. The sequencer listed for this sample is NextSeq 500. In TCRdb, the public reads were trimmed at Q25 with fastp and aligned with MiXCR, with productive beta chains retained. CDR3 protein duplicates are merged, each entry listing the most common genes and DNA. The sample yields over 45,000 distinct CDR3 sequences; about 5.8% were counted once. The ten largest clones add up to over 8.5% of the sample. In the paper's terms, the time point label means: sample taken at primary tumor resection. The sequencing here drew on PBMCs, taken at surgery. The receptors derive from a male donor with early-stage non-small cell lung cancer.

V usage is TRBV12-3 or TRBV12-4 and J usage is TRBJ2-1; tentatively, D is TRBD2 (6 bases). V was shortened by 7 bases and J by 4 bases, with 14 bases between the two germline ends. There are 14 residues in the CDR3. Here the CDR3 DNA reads TGTGCCAGCATTCCGGAGCGGGCTTACAATGAGCAGTTCTTC. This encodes CASIPERAYNEQFF.

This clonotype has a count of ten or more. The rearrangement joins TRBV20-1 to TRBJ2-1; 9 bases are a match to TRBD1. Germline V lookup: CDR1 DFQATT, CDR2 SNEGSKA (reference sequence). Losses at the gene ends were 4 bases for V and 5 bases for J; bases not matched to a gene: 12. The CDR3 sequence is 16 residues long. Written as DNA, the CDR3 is TGCAGTGCTATGGGTAGAGACAGGGGGAGTAACAATGAGCAGTTCTTC. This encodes CSAMGRDRGSNNEQFF.

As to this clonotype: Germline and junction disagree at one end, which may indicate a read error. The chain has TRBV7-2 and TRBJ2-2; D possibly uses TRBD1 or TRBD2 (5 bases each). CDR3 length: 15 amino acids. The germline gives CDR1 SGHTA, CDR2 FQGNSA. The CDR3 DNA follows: TGTGCCAGCACCCTACGACAGCGGAACACCGGGGAGCCGTTTTTT. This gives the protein CASTLRQRNTGEPFF.

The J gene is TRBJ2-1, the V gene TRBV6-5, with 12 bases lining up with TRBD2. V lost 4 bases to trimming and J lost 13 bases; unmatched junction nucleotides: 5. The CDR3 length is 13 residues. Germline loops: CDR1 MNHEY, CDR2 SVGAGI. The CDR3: CASSWTSGMVQFF. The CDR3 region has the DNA TGTGCCAGCAGTTGGACTAGCGGGATGGTTCAGTTCTTC.

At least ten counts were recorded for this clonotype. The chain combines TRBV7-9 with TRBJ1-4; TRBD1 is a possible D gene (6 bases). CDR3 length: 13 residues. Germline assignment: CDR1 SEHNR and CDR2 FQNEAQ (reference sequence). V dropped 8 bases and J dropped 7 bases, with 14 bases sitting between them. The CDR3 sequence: CASRTGAGEKLFF. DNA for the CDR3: TGTGCCAGCCGGACGGGGGCTGGTGAAAAACTGTTTTTT. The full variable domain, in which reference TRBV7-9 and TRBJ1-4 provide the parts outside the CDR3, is DTGVSQNPRHKITKRGQNVTFRCDPISEHNRLYWYRQTLGQGPEFLTYFQNEAQLEKSRLLSDRFSAERPKGSFSTLEIQRTEQGDSAMYLCASRTGAGEKLFFGSGTQLSVL.

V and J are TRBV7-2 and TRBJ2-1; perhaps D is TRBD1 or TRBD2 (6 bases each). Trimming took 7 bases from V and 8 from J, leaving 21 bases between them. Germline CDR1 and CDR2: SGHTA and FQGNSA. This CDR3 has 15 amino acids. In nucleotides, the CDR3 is TGTGCCAGCAAGGGGGGAGGCCCAGCTTACTATGAGCAGTTCTTC. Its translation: CASKGGGPAYYEQFF.

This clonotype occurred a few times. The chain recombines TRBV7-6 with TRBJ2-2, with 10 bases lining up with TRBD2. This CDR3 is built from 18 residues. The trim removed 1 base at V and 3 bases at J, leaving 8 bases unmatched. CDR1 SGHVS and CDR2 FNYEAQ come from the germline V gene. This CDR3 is CASSLGLAGVLDTGELFF. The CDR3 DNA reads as TGTGCCAGCAGCTTAGGGCTAGCGGGAGTTCTGGACACCGGGGAGCTGTTTTTT.

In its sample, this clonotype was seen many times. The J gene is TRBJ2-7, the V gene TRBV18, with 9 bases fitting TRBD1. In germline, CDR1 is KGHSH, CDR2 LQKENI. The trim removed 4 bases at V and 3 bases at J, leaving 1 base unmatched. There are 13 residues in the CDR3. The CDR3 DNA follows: TGTGCCAGCTCACGGGGACAGGGCTACGAGCAGTACTTC. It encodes CASSRGQGYEQYF.